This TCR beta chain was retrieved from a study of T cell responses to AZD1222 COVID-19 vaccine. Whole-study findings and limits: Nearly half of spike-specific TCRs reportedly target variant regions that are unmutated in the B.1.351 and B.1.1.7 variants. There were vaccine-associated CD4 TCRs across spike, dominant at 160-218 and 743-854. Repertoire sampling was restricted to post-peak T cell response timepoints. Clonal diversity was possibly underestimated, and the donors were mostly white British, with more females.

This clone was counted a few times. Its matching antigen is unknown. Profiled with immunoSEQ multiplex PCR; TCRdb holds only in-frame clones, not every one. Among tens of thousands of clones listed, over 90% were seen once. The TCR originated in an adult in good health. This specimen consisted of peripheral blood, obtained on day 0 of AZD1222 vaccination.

The CDR3 loop is CASREQSVGGYTF. The CDR3 nucleotides read TGTGCCAGCAGGGAACAGTCGGTGGGGGGCTACACCTTC. This chain joins TRBV28 and TRBJ1-2; D not resolved. CDR1 is MDHEN and CDR2 is SYDVKM in the germline V gene. This CDR3 spans 13 amino acids. The V gene lost 6 bases and the J gene lost 8 bases, with 16 bases spanning the gap.